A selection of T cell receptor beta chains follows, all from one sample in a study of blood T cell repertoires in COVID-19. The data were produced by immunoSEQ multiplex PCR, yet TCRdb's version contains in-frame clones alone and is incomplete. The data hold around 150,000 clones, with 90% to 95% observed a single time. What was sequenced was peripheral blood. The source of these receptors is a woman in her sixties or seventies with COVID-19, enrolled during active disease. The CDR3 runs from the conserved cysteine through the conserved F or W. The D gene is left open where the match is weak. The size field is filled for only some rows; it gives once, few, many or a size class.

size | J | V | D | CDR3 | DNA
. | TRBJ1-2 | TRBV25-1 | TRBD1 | CASSESYPGQGANYGYTF | TGTGCCAGCAGTGAATCCTATCCGGGACAGGGGGCTAACTATGGCTACACCTTC
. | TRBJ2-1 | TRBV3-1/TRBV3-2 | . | CASSWERPSYNEQFF | TGTGCCAGCAGCTGGGAGCGGCCCTCCTACAATGAGCAGTTCTTC
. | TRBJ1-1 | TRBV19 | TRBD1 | CASNIQGVDTEAFF | TGTGCCAGTAATATACAGGGGGTGGACACTGAAGCTTTCTTT
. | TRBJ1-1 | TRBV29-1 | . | CSGSRGPEAFF | TGCAGCGGCTCCCGGGGTCCTGAAGCTTTCTTT
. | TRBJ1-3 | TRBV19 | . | CASSMGSGNTIYF | TGTGCCAGTAGTATGGGGAGTGGAAACACCATATATTTT
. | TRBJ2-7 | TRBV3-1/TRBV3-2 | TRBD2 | CASSQGLGLLSYEQYF | TGTGCCAGCAGCCAAGGATTGGGACTACTCTCCTACGAGCAGTACTTC
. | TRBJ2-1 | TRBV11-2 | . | CASSLTRGSYNEQFF | TGTGCCAGCAGCCTCACCCGGGGGAGCTACAATGAGCAGTTCTTC
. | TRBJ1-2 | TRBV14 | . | CASSQGALYGYTF | TGTGCCAGCAGCCAAGGGGCTCTCTATGGCTACACCTTC
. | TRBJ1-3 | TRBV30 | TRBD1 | CAWSAGTGEGNTIYF | TGTGCCTGGAGTGCTGGGACAGGGGAAGGAAACACCATATATTTT
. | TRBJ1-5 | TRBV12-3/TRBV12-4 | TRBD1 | CASSQGVSWSQHF | TGTGCCAGCAGCCAGGGGGTTTCCTGGTCCCAGCATTTT
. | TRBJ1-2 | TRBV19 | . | CASSIADSYGYTF | TGTGCCAGTAGTATCGCCGACAGCTATGGCTACACCTTC
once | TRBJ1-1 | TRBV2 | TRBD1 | CASRDRGGTEAFF | TGTGCCAGCAGGGACAGGGGTGGCACTGAAGCTTTCTTT
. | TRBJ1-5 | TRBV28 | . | CASSLGGRPQHF | TGTGCCAGCAGTTTGGGGGGGCGGCCCCAGCATTTT
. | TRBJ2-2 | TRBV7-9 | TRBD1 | CASSLRRQGTLTGELFF | TGTGCCAGCAGCTTACGGAGACAGGGAACACTCACCGGGGAGCTGTTTTTT
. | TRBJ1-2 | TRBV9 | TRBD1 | CASSKGRGQGYGYTF | TGTGCCAGCAGCAAGGGAAGGGGACAGGGCTATGGCTACACCTTC
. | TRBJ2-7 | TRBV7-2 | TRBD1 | CASSPSGQPSYEQYF | TGTGCCAGCAGCCCTTCGGGACAGCCCTCCTACGAGCAGTACTTC
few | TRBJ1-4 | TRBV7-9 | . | CASSLGAHEKLFF | TGTGCCAGCAGCCTGGGGGCGCATGAAAAACTGTTTTTT
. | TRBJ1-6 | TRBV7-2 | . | CASSLRTVSSPLHF | TGTGCCAGCAGCTTAAGGACAGTTTCTTCACCCCTCCACTTT
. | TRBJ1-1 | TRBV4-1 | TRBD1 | CASSLGQGIITEAFF | TGCGCCAGCAGCCTGGGACAGGGAATTATCACTGAAGCTTTCTTT
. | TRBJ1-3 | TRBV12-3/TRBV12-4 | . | CASSLNTIYF | TGTGCCAGCAGCCTGAACACCATATATTTT
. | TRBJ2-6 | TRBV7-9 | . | CASRRAGAVIGANVLTF | TGTGCCAGCAGAAGGGCGGGGGCCGTGATCGGGGCCAACGTCCTGACTTTC
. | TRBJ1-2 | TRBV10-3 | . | CAIGSRENTNYGYTF | TGTGCCATCGGGAGTAGGGAGAATACTAACTATGGCTACACCTTC
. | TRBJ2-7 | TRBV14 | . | CASSLGGAIYEQYF | TGTGCCAGCAGCTTAGGGGGAGCCATTTACGAGCAGTACTTC
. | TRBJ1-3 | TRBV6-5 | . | CASRTAPNSGNTIYF | TGTGCCAGTCGGACAGCCCCCAACTCTGGAAACACCATATATTTT
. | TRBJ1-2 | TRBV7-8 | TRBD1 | CASSLVSDRNYGYTF | TGTGCCAGCAGCTTAGTGTCGGACAGGAACTATGGCTACACCTTC
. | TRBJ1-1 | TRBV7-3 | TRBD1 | CASSPGDSLNTEAFF | TGTGCCAGCAGCCCCGGGGACAGCCTGAACACTGAAGCTTTCTTT
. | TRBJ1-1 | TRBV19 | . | CASSEGVGNTEAFF | TGTGCCAGTAGTGAAGGGGTGGGGAACACTGAAGCTTTCTTT
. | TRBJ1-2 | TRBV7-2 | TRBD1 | CASSYTGGYGYTF | TGTGCCAGCAGCTATACAGGGGGCTATGGCTACACCTTC
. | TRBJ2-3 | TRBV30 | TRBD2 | CAWTSGGTDTQYF | TGTGCCTGGACTAGCGGGGGCACAGATACGCAGTATTTT
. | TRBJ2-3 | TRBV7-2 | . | CASSLYAPGVPFRVNTQYF | TGTGCCAGCAGCTTATATGCCCCGGGGGTCCCCTTTCGTGTGAATACGCAGTATTTT
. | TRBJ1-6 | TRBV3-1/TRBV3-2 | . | CASSNNGGRGQSPSPLHF | TGTGCCAGCAGCAACAATGGGGGCCGCGGACAGTCACCTTCACCCCTCCACTTT
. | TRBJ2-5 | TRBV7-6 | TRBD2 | CASSLGGGRETQYF | TGTGCCAGCAGCTTAGGGGGGGGTCGGGAGACCCAGTACTTC
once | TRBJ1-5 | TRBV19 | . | CASSIEGRAQPQHF | TGTGCCAGTAGTATAGAGGGCAGGGCTCAGCCCCAGCATTTT
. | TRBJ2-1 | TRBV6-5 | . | CASSYSRGPYNEQFF | TGTGCCAGCAGTTACTCACGGGGTCCGTACAATGAGCAGTTCTTC
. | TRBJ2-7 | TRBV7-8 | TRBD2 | CASSPQRGGLAEQYF | TGTGCCAGCAGCCCACAGCGGGGGGGGCTCGCCGAGCAGTACTTC
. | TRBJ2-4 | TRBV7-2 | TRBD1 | CASSLSLDRGLGNIQYF | TGTGCCAGCAGCTTATCTTTGGACAGGGGGCTCGGAAACATTCAGTACTTC
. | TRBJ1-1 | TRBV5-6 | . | CASSLDRRNTEAFF | TGTGCCAGCAGCTTGGACAGAAGGAACACTGAAGCTTTCTTT
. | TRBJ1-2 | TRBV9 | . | CASSVEPTGNYGYTF | TGTGCCAGCAGCGTAGAACCGACAGGAAACTATGGCTACACCTTC
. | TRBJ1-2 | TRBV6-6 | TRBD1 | CASSYPETGVGYGYTF | TGTGCCAGCAGTTACCCTGAGACAGGGGTTGGCTATGGCTACACCTTC
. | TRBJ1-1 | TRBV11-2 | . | CASSLIGQRRMNTEAFF | TGTGCCAGCAGCTTAATCGGCCAGCGTCGAATGAACACTGAAGCTTTCTTT
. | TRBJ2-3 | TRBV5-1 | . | CASSLTGPPDTQYF | TGCGCCAGCAGCTTGACAGGGCCGCCAGATACGCAGTATTTT
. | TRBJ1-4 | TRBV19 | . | CASSQTVGEKLFF | TGTGCCAGTAGCCAGACAGTTGGGGAAAAACTGTTTTTT
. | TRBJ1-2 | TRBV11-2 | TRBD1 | CASSRQGSIYGYTF | TGTGCCAGCAGCCGACAGGGGAGCATCTATGGCTACACCTTC
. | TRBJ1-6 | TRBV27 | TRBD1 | CASTLDRFNSPLHF | TGTGCCAGCACTTTGGACAGGTTTAATTCACCCCTCCACTTT
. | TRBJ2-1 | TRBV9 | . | CASSEGGTEHNEQFF | TGTGCCAGCAGCGAAGGGGGGACAGAGCACAATGAGCAGTTCTTC
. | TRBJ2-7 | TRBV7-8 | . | CASGLYEQYF | TGTGCCAGCGGACTTTACGAGCAGTACTTC
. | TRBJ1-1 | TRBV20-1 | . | CSASWSGVDTEAFF | TGCAGTGCTAGTTGGTCAGGGGTGGACACTGAAGCTTTCTTT
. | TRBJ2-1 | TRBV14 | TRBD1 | CASSQDRWDRINNEQFF | TGTGCCAGCAGCCAAGATAGGTGGGACAGGATAAACAATGAGCAGTTCTTC
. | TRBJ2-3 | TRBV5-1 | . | CASSLMAPTDTQYF | TGCGCCAGCAGCTTGATGGCCCCAACAGATACGCAGTATTTT
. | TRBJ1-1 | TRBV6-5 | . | CASSYKDRATEAFF | TGTGCCAGCAGTTACAAGGACAGAGCAACTGAAGCTTTCTTT
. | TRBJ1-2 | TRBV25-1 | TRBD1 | CASSATTGREGGYTF | TGTGCCAGCAGTGCAACGACAGGGCGGGAGGGTGGCTACACCTTC
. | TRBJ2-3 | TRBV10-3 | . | CATSGDTDTQYF | TGTGCCACCTCGGGGGACACAGATACGCAGTATTTT
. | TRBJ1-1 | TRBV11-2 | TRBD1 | CASSQGGRSGAFF | TGTGCCAGCAGCCAGGGGGGTCGGAGCGGAGCTTTCTTT
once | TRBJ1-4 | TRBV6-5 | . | CASSYSLDSEKLFF | TGTGCCAGCAGTTACTCGTTGGACAGCGAAAAACTGTTTTTT
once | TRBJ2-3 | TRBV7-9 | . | CASSPRGTSTDTQYF | TGTGCCAGCAGCCCCCGGGGGACTAGCACAGATACGCAGTATTTT
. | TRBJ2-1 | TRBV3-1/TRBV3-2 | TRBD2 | CASSQSGGPHNEQFF | TGTGCCAGCAGCCAGAGCGGGGGACCACACAATGAGCAGTTCTTC
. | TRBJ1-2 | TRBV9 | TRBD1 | CASRAGTGGNYGYTF | TGTGCCAGCAGAGCCGGGACAGGAGGTAACTATGGCTACACCTTC
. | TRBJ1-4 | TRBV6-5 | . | CASSPGLTNEKLFF | TGTGCCAGCAGCCCAGGGCTAACTAATGAAAAACTGTTTTTT